This TCR beta chain was sequenced during a study of blood T cell repertoires in COVID-19 (dated by TCRdb to the early 2020s). A note on the overall study: The collaborator samples originated in the United States, Italy and Spain and spanned the acute and convalescent phases of COVID-19. Subjects who had been exposed to COVID-19, were actively infected with it, or had recovered from it provided the deeply sampled blood TCRbeta repertoires that made up the dataset. Samples were obtained from the ongoing ImmuneRACE study (first 160 participants) and from over 1,000 subjects provided by 6 global collaborators. The material from the prospective study consisted of cDNA or gDNA derived from T cells, B-cell-depleted T cells, or PBMCs. The sample metadata nearly always contained a de-identified subject ID, COVID-19 status, age in years and sex. A freely available public database, intended as a resource for researchers studying the immune response to SARS-CoV-2, is where the repertoires were released. HLA class I and class II types, where available, came from metadata supplied by the sample provider rather than from assay-based typing.

The research as a whole found: The quantity of clinical and demographic metadata differed by source and by participant and was supplied without curation.

TCRbeta CDR3 regions were amplified from genomic DNA using the immunoSEQ Assay, a bias-controlled multiplex PCR. On the authors' methods: Nucleated cell counts per sample were estimated from amplification of reference gene primers within the assay. Sequence reads were collapsed and filtered to measure the absolute abundance of every unique TCRbeta CDR3 rearrangement. For each sample, productive Simpson clonality was calculated as the square root of Simpson's diversity index across productive rearrangements. The source is immuneACCESS, and TCRdb retained only in-frame sequences with V and J called. Part of the clones is not carried over; for the studies checked, unresolved V genes explain less than half of this, and the remainder is unexplained. D and trimming were read from the DNA, whereas the V and J calls and clone size are those reported in that table. For this sample the table gives roughly 120,000 clones, of which roughly 76% were detected only once. The top ten hold approximately 8% of the sample.

The CDR3 covers 15 residues, taking in both the cysteine and the phenylalanine. Just CDR3 DNA is preserved here, 45 bases in frame from base 1. Ends trimmed: V by 0 bases, J by 2 bases; bases unmatched to a gene: 5. CDR1 SGHRS and CDR2 YFSETQ are derived from the germline V gene. The collaborating institutions used their own protocols to collect whole blood in K2EDTA tubes. For TCRbeta analysis, collaborators shipped samples as frozen whole blood, isolated PBMCs, or DNA extracted from either of those sample types. As concerns this clone: Its recognized antigen is unknown. No base-level quality is on record; no much larger clone is a single base apart.

What was sequenced was peripheral blood. The rearrangement combines TRBV5-1 with TRBJ2-7; 7 bases in between match TRBD1. This clonotype originated in a woman aged 55 to 70 with acute or convalescent COVID-19. CDR3 region: CASSLARGRPYEQYF. The sequenced DNA is TGCGCCAGCAGCTTGGCAAGGGGGCGCCCCTACGAGCAGTACTTC.